This T cell receptor (beta chain) was retrieved from a study of control samples from healthy donors and cancer patients. CDR3 size: 14 residues. Per the germline V gene, CDR1 is SGDLS and CDR2 is YYNGEE. V gave up 6 bases and J gave up 0 bases, with 11 bases separating them. The assay was immunoSEQ multiplex PCR, and TCRdb's table has in-frame clones only and misses some. This table holds some 150,000 clones, around 90% found once. Sequences were obtained from blood. The receptor's source is a man in his thirties or forties in good health. The rearrangement uses TRBV9 and TRBJ2-3; D perhaps matches TRBD1 (6 bases). CDR3 residues: CASTRGSSTDTQYF. CDR3 DNA: TGTGCCAGCACCAGGGGATCTAGCACAGATACGCAGTATTTT.